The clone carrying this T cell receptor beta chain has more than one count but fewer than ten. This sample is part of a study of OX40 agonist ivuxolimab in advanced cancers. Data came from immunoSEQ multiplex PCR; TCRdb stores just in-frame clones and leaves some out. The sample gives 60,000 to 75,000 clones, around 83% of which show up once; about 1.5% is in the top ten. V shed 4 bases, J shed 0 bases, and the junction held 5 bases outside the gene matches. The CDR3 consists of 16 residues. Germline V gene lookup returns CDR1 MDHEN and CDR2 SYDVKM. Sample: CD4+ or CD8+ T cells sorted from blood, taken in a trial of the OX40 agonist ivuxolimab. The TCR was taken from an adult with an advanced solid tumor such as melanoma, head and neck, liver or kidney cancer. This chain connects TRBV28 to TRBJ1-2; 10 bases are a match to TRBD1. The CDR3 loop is CASSSGQGRSNYGYTF. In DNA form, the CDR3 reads TGTGCCAGCAGTTCGGGACAGGGGCGGTCTAACTATGGCTACACCTTC.